This entry lists 19 T cell receptor beta chains sequenced from one sample in a study of CD8 T cells in ankylosing spondylitis. TCRdb ran MiXCR on the 5' RACE reads and lists one entry per CDR3 protein. The sample carries 200,000 to 300,000 distinct CDR3 sequences, over 9.5% recorded once. The sample comprised blood, either unsorted or a sorted T cell fraction (not recorded which). The source is a male donor with ankylosing spondylitis or in good health (not recorded which).

There are many counts of this clonotype. This chain links TRBV5-6 with TRBJ1-2; D perhaps matches TRBD1 (5 bases). This CDR3 has 16 residues. Trimming shortened V by 0 bases and J by 14 bases, and 26 bases separated the two germline ends. Germline CDR1 reads SGHDT; CDR2 reads YYEEEE. Here the CDR3 reads CASSLATTGTAGSNTF. The CDR3 nucleotides read TGTGCCAGCAGCTTGGCCACAACGGGGACGGCCGGATCTAATACCTTC.

This clonotype occurred many times. V gene TRBV20-1 combines with J gene TRBJ2-1; 11 nucleotides agree with TRBD1. CDR3 size: 14 residues. J was trimmed by 8 bases and V by 3 bases; bases with no gene match: 6. Germline loops: CDR1 DFQATT, CDR2 SNEGSKA (reference sequence). CDR3 residues: CSASPGQGAHEQFF. The DNA for the CDR3 is TGCAGTGCTAGCCCTGGACAGGGGGCGCATGAGCAGTTCTTC.

This clonotype was picked up many times. This rearrangement joins TRBV5-6 to TRBJ1-1, with D possibly TRBD1 on 5 matching bases. Germline assignment: CDR1 SGHDT and CDR2 YYEEEE. The CDR3 runs 15 residues. The V end was cut by 4 bases, the J end by 0 bases, with 13 bases between. CDR3 sequence: CASSAIQDLNTEAFF. The DNA of the CDR3 is TGTGCCAGCAGCGCAATACAGGACCTGAACACTGAAGCTTTCTTT.

This clonotype was found many times. This chain links TRBV6-1 with TRBJ1-6; D call uncertain. Trimming cost V 1 base and J 7 bases, with 8 bases left between them. Germline-derived CDR1 and CDR2 are MNHNS and SASEGT. CDR3 size: 14 residues. The DNA for the CDR3 is TGTGCCAGCAGTGAAGAGTATCCGAATTCACCCCTCCACTTT. Residues: CASSEEYPNSPLHF.

In this sample, this clonotype turned up a few times. The chain couples TRBV7-9 to TRBJ1-2; D not resolved. This CDR3 contains 14 residues. The ends were cut back, 4 bases at V and 4 bases at J, with 13 bases in the middle. Germline V lookup: CDR1 SEHNR, CDR2 FQNEAQ (reference sequence). The chain's CDR3 is CASSSGGQFYGYTF. The CDR3 DNA sequence: TGTGCCAGCAGCTCCGGAGGGCAATTCTATGGCTACACCTTC.

This sequence joins TRBV7-2 and TRBJ2-3; no clear D. This CDR3 comprises 15 residues. Trimming shortened V by 5 bases and J by 0 bases, and 12 bases separated the two germline ends. Germline V gene sequence: CDR1 SGHTA, CDR2 FQGNSA. CDR3 sequence reads: CASSPIAASTDTQYF. CDR3 coding DNA: TGTGCCAGCAGCCCGATTGCGGCTAGCACAGATACGCAGTATTTT.

This clonotype came up many times. The rearrangement links TRBV25-1 to TRBJ2-3, with 11 bases that match TRBD2. With 8 bases clipped from V and 0 bases from J, the junction kept 4 bases outside the gene matches. The germline gives CDR1 MGHDK, CDR2 SYGVNS. CDR3 length: 15 residues. The DNA of the CDR3 is TGTGCCAGCGGTCGGACTAGCGGGAGCACAGATACGCAGTATTTT. Translation: CASGRTSGSTDTQYF.

For this clonotype: One end of the junction fails to match germline, which may point to a read error. The chain is built from TRBV6-1 and TRBJ2-2; 9 bases map to TRBD1. This CDR3 has 14 amino acids. CDR1 is MNHNS, CDR2 SASEGT, per germline. CDR3: CTSVTGGDTGELFF. The CDR3 bases are TGTACCAGCGTCACAGGGGGCGACACCGGGGAGCTGTTTTTT.

This clonotype came up many times. The rearrangement links TRBV21-1 to TRBJ2-7. TRBV21-1 is designated a pseudogene. The CDR3 length is 11 residues. As DNA, the CDR3 is TGTGCCAGCATCGTTACCTACGAGCAGTACTTC. The encoded protein is CASIVTYEQYF.

This clonotype was observed many times. V and J are TRBV5-1 and TRBJ1-1, with D uncertain. CDR1 is SGHRS and CDR2 is YFSETQ in the germline V gene. The CDR3 is 14 amino acids. V was clipped by 0 bases and J by 5 bases, with 11 bases between them. The CDR3 is CASSLVDGRTEAFF. CDR3 coding DNA: TGCGCCAGCAGCTTGGTAGATGGGAGAACTGAAGCTTTCTTT. The variable domain in full, with the rest retrieved from reference TRBV5-1 and TRBJ1-1, is KAGVTQTPRYLIKTRGQQVTLSCSPISGHRSVSWYQQTPGQGLQFLFEYFSETQRNKGNFPGRFSGRQFSNSRSEMNVSTLELGDSALYLCASSLVDGRTEAFFGQGTRLTVV.

The rearrangement uses TRBV5-4 and TRBJ2-1; TRBD2 agrees at 11 bases. Trimming removed 0 bases from V and 6 bases from J; junction bases left unmatched: 5. From germline, CDR1 is SGHNT and CDR2 YYREEE (reference sequence). The CDR3 extends over 16 amino acids. CDR3 protein: CASSLATSGTVNEQFF. CDR3 sequence (DNA): TGTGCCAGCAGCTTGGCGACTAGCGGGACCGTCAATGAGCAGTTCTTC.

This clonotype occurred many times. The V and J genes are TRBV7-2 and TRBJ2-1; 7 bases are a match to TRBD1. The V segment lost 3 bases and the J segment 3 bases; nucleotides outside the gene matches: 5. CDR3 length equals 15 residues. Germline CDR1 is SGHTA and CDR2 is FQGNSA. CDR3 coding DNA: TGTGCCAGCAGCTTGGGACAGCCGAACTACAATGAGCAGTTCTTC. It yields the protein CASSLGQPNYNEQFF.

Written as DNA, the CDR3 is TGTGCCAGCAGCTTAGAGGGGGGCTCTGGGGCCAACGTCCTGACTTTC. Residues: CASSLEGGSGANVLTF. The genes are TRBV7-2 and TRBJ2-6; either TRBD1 or TRBD2 may supply D (6 bases each). In germline, CDR1 is SGHTA, CDR2 FQGNSA. Between the trimmed V and J ends, which lost 1 base and 0 bases, there was a span of 7 bases. This CDR3 is 16 amino acids long.

This clonotype was seen many times. The rearrangement links TRBV20-1 to TRBJ2-5; TRBD2 agrees at 9 bases. CDR1 is DFQATT and CDR2 is SNEGSKA in the germline V gene (reference sequence). CDR3 length equals 14 residues. V lost 3 bases and J lost 4; bases outside the gene matches: 6. CDR3 in DNA: TGCAGTGCTAGGGTGGCGGGAGGGCGAGAGACCCAGTACTTC. Protein: CSARVAGGRETQYF.

This clonotype was seen repeatedly, ten times or more. The V call is TRBV5-1, the J call TRBJ2-7; the match to TRBD1 covers 9 bases. V dropped 4 bases and J dropped 6; count of bases not matched to a gene: 5. This CDR3 is built from 13 residues. In germline, CDR1 is SGHRS, CDR2 YFSETQ. For the CDR3, the DNA is TGCGCCAGCAGCCTCACAGGGGGCCGCGAGCAGTACTTC. Protein: CASSLTGGREQYF.

This clonotype was seen many times. The V and J genes are TRBV12-3 or TRBV12-4 and TRBJ2-6; the D call may be TRBD1 or TRBD2 (5 bases each). The CDR3 has 14 residues. V lost 3 bases and J lost 12, with 15 bases in between. The CDR3 bases are TGTGCCAGCAGTTTGGGACCGAACTATCCCGTCCTGACTTTC. Translation gives CASSLGPNYPVLTF.

This clonotype was found a few times. The rearrangement joins TRBV18 to TRBJ2-5; D is possibly TRBD1 (5 bases). This CDR3 contains 15 residues. Germline V gene lookup returns CDR1 KGHSH and CDR2 LQKENI. The V and J ends lost 2 bases and 4 bases respectively, with 14 bases between them. The CDR3, as DNA: TGTGCCAGCTCACCATCGGTAGGGGCGGCAGAGACCCAGTACTTC. Translating it yields CASSPSVGAAETQYF. The full variable domain, with the rest looked up from reference TRBV18 and TRBJ2-5, is NAGVMQNPRHLVRRRGQEARLRCSPMKGHSHVYWYRQLPEEGLKFMVYLQKENIIDESGMPKERFSAEFPKEGPSILRIQQVVRGDSAAYFCASSPSVGAAETQYFGPGTRLLVL.

This clonotype came up many times. The chain is built from TRBV4-2 and TRBJ2-7; 7 bases line up with TRBD2. This CDR3 spans 14 amino acids. V gave up 0 bases and J gave up 2 bases; unmatched junction bases: 1. Germline loops: CDR1 LGHNA, CDR2 YNFKEQ. This CDR3 reads CASSQDLAAYEQYF. In DNA form, the CDR3 reads TGTGCCAGCAGCCAAGATCTAGCGGCCTACGAGCAGTACTTC.

This clonotype was counted at least ten times. The chain is built from TRBV3-1 and TRBJ1-1; D unresolved. The CDR3 has 17 residues. The germline gives CDR1 LGHDT, CDR2 YNNKEL (reference sequence). Deletions cut 0 bases from V and 0 bases from J, with 14 bases between. CDR3 DNA sequence: TGTGCCAGCAGCCAAGATTTTGTAGGCAGAATGAACACTGAAGCTTTCTTT. It encodes CASSQDFVGRMNTEAFF.